These T cell receptor beta chains were read from a single sample in a study of technical replicates of blood from four donors. Libraries were prepared by immunoSEQ multiplex PCR; TCRdb keeps only in-frame clonotypes and omits some of them. The sample carries roughly 71,000 clones, around 95% recorded once. Sequenced sample: T cells isolated from PBMCs. Receptors originate from a human donor in good health. Each CDR3 is given with its conserved first and last residue. The order of the fields is clone size, V gene, D gene, J gene, CDR3 protein, CDR3 DNA. D genes are given only for firm matches. Clone sizes are given selectively: once, few, many, or a class where the clone is expanded.

-	TRBV4-1	-	TRBJ1-1	CASSPQDSGDTEAFF	TGCGCCAGCAGCCCGCAAGACTCCGGGGACACTGAAGCTTTCTTT
-	TRBV27	-	TRBJ2-5	CASSLRRDQETQYF	TGTGCCAGCAGTTTAAGGAGGGACCAAGAGACCCAGTACTTC
-	TRBV9	-	TRBJ2-3	CASSVGIGLAGTDTQYF	TGTGCCAGCAGCGTAGGAATCGGCCTAGCTGGCACAGATACGCAGTATTTT
-	TRBV28	TRBD2	TRBJ2-7	CASSLSSGRYEQYF	TGTGCCAGCAGCCTTTCTAGCGGACGCTACGAGCAGTACTTC
few	TRBV2	-	TRBJ1-1	CASSERRLNTEAFF	TGTGCCAGCAGTGAAAGGCGGTTGAACACTGAAGCTTTCTTT
-	TRBV9	TRBD1	TRBJ1-1	CASSLRISGTGGVEAFF	TGTGCCAGCAGCCTACGTATATCCGGGACAGGGGGTGTCGAAGCTTTCTTT
-	TRBV2	-	TRBJ1-2	CASSEEVINTF	TGTGCCAGCAGTGAGGAGGTAATCAACACCTTC
-	TRBV27	TRBD2	TRBJ2-7	CASSSPGLAGEYEQYF	TGTGCCAGCAGTTCCCCTGGACTAGCGGGAGAGTACGAGCAGTACTTC
-	TRBV9	TRBD1	TRBJ1-3	CASSVGQGAGNTIYF	TGTGCCAGCAGCGTGGGACAGGGTGCTGGTAACACCATATATTTT
-	TRBV4-1	TRBD2	TRBJ2-1	CASSLRTSGSYNEQFF	TGCGCCAGCAGCTTAAGGACTAGCGGGTCCTACAATGAGCAGTTCTTC
-	TRBV19	-	TRBJ2-1	CASREGNYNEQFF	TGTGCCAGTAGGGAGGGGAACTACAATGAGCAGTTCTTC
once	TRBV5-8	-	TRBJ2-5	CASSFGLERTQETQYF	TGTGCCAGCAGCTTCGGCCTCGAGCGGACCCAAGAGACCCAGTACTTC
few	TRBV5-1	-	TRBJ2-7	CASSLLQGYANEQYF	TGCGCCAGCAGCTTGTTACAGGGTTATGCGAACGAGCAGTACTTC
-	TRBV19	TRBD1	TRBJ2-7	CATRKGTGGGLYEQYF	TGTGCCACTCGAAAGGGGACAGGGGGCGGCCTCTACGAGCAGTACTTC
-	TRBV27	-	TRBJ2-2	CASSFHRVAGELFF	TGTGCCAGCAGTTTTCACAGGGTGGCCGGGGAGCTGTTTTTT
once	TRBV29-1	-	TRBJ2-3	CSALGERAVADTQYF	TGCAGCGCTCTGGGAGAGAGGGCCGTGGCAGATACGCAGTATTTT